This TCR beta chain was sequenced for a study of T cell responses to AZD1222 COVID-19 vaccine. A remark on this clone: What it binds is unknown.

Assay used: immunoSEQ multiplex PCR; TCRdb lists only in-frame clones, some missing. The table lists 150,000 to 250,000 clones, about 93% of them singletons, with less than 1.2% in the top ten. Study-wide results and caveats: Seropositive at baseline were only six or seven AZD1222 recipients. Sampling captured repertoires only after the peak T cell response. An increase in Spike-specific TCR breadth and depth was observed after two AZD1222 doses.

V lost 5 bases to trimming and J lost 0 bases, with 13 bases between them. Germline assignment: CDR1 SGHTA and CDR2 FQGNSA. The CDR3 spans 15 residues. Second-dose schedules of about 4 or about 12 weeks were combined. The chain couples TRBV7-2 to TRBJ1-2; TRBD1 might be the D (6 bases). The starting material was peripheral blood, obtained 28 days after the second AZD1222 dose. This receptor was identified in an adult who received the AZD1222 COVID-19 vaccine. For the CDR3, the DNA is TGTGCCAGCAGCCCCAGGGGTGGGACTAACTATGGCTACACCTTC. This codes for CASSPRGGTNYGYTF.